This TCR beta chain was sequenced in a study of response to subunit inactivated influenza vaccine. Study conclusions and caveats: The authors offered the suggestion that each seasonal influenza vaccination recruits few new T cells.

TCRdb called the RT-PCR reads again in MiXCR, with one record for every CDR3 protein. The sample lists 300,000 to 350,000 distinct CDR3 sequences; 20% to 25% were seen once. Germline lookup yields CDR1 MGHRA and CDR2 YSYEKL. The CDR3 is made up of 14 amino acids. V was trimmed by 5 bases and J by 4 bases, leaving 12 bases between them. This clonotype has a handful of counts. Its antigen remains unknown. The sample here was PBMCs from blood, taken approximately 22 months after vaccination. V and J are TRBV4-1 and TRBJ1-5, with D possibly being TRBD1 (6 bases). The sequence derives from a man aged 50 to 69 who received an inactivated influenza vaccine. Here the CDR3 reads CASSSGAGNQPQHF. The CDR3 nucleotides are TGCGCCAGCAGCTCAGGGGCAGGGAATCAGCCCCAGCATTTT.